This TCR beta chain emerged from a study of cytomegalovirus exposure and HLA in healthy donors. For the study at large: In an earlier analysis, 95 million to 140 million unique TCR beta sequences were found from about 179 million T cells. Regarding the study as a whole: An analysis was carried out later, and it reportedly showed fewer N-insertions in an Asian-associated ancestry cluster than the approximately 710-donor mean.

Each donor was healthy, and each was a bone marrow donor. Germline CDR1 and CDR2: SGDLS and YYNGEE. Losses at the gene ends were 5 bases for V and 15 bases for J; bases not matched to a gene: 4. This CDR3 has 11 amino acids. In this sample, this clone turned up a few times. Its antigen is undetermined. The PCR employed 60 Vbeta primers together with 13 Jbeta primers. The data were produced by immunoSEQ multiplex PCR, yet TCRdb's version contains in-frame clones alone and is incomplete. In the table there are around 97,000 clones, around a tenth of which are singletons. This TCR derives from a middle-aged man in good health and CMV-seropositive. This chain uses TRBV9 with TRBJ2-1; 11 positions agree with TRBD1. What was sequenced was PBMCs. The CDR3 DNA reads TGTGCCAGCAGGGCGGACAGGGGGCTGTTCTTC. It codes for CASRADRGLFF.